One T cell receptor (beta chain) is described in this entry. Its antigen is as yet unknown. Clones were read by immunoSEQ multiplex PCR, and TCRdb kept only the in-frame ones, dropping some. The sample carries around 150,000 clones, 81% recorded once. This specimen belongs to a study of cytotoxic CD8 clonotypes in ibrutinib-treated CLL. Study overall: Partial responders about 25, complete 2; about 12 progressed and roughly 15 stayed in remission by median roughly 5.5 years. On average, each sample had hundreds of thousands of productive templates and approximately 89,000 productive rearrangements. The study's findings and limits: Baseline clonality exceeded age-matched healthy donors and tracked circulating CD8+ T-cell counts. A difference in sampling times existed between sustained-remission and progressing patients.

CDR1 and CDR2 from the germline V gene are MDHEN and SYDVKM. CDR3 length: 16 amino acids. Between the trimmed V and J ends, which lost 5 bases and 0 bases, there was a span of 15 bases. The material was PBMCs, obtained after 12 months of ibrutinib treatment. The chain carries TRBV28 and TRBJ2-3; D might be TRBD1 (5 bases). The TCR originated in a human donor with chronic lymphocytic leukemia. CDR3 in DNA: TGTGCCAGCAGTAGGGGCTCACTGGGCAGCACAGATACGCAGTATTTT. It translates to CASSRGSLGSTDTQYF.